These T cell receptor beta chains were read from a single sample in a study of Ad26.COV2.S vaccination and SARS-CoV-2 variants. Repertoires were generated with immunoSEQ multiplex PCR, while TCRdb's copy carries only in-frame clones and drops some. The table shows around 300,000 clones, with roughly 90% occurring only once. Source: peripheral blood, taken in a trial of Ad26.COV2.S vaccine versus placebo. Receptors originate from a person between 18 and 65 years old who received the Ad26.COV2.S COVID-19 vaccine or a placebo. Both conserved end residues are part of each CDR3. Each record gives: clone size, V gene, D gene, J gene, CDR3 DNA, CDR3 protein. A D gene is named only where the DNA matches it firmly. Some rows have no size entry. The others give once, few or many, or a class for an expanded clone.

clone_size: -; v_call: TRBV19; d_call: -; j_call: TRBJ2-2; cdr3_nt: TGTGCCAGTAGTCTCTATAGCGGCCCCACCGGGGAGCTGTTTTTT; cdr3_aa: CASSLYSGPTGELFF
clone_size: once; v_call: TRBV2; d_call: -; j_call: TRBJ2-1; cdr3_nt: TGTGCCAGCAGTCTACGACCCCAGACTACCAATGAGCAGTTCTTC; cdr3_aa: CASSLRPQTTNEQFF
clone_size: -; v_call: TRBV19; d_call: TRBD1; j_call: TRBJ1-3; cdr3_nt: TGTGCCAGTAGTATCCCCGGACAGGCCTCCTCTGGAAACACCATATATTTT; cdr3_aa: CASSIPGQASSGNTIYF
clone_size: -; v_call: TRBV19; d_call: TRBD1; j_call: TRBJ2-5; cdr3_nt: TGTGCCAGTGGGACAGGCTGGGAGACCCAGTACTTC; cdr3_aa: CASGTGWETQYF
clone_size: -; v_call: TRBV7-9; d_call: -; j_call: TRBJ1-4; cdr3_nt: TGTGCCAGCAGCCAAGGGCGGTTTTCAGGCGAGGATAATGAAAAACTGTTTTTT; cdr3_aa: CASSQGRFSGEDNEKLFF
clone_size: -; v_call: TRBV25-1; d_call: -; j_call: TRBJ1-1; cdr3_nt: TGTGCCAGCAGGAACACTGAAGCTTTCTTT; cdr3_aa: CASRNTEAFF
clone_size: few; v_call: TRBV28; d_call: -; j_call: TRBJ1-6; cdr3_nt: TGTGCCATCCAAACTACTCATAATTCACCCCTCCACTTT; cdr3_aa: CAIQTTHNSPLHF
clone_size: once; v_call: TRBV7-3; d_call: -; j_call: TRBJ1-2; cdr3_nt: TGTGCCAGCAGCTTACCCCCACACACAGAGAGCTATGGCTACACCTTC; cdr3_aa: CASSLPPHTESYGYTF
clone_size: -; v_call: TRBV7-3; d_call: TRBD1; j_call: TRBJ2-6; cdr3_nt: TGTGCCAGCAGCCCGGGGGACAGGGAGTACGCTGGGGCCAACGTCCTGACTTTC; cdr3_aa: CASSPGDREYAGANVLTF
clone_size: few; v_call: TRBV10-3; d_call: TRBD1; j_call: TRBJ1-5; cdr3_nt: TGTGCCATCAGCCCAGTCCCGGGACAGGGTGTGAGCAATCAGCCCCAGCATTTT; cdr3_aa: CAISPVPGQGVSNQPQHF
clone_size: -; v_call: TRBV9; d_call: -; j_call: TRBJ2-3; cdr3_nt: TGTGCCAGCAGCGTAGGAGGTAGCGGCACAGATACGCAGTATTTT; cdr3_aa: CASSVGGSGTDTQYF
clone_size: -; v_call: TRBV11-2; d_call: -; j_call: TRBJ2-1; cdr3_nt: TGTGCCAGCAGCCCCGGCCGGTATGAGCAGTTCTTC; cdr3_aa: CASSPGRYEQFF